The source of this TCR beta chain is a study of T cells in localized non-small cell lung cancer. Some clones are missing from TCRdb's copy, which holds only in-frame ones; the method was immunoSEQ multiplex PCR. The sample holds 75,000 to 95,000 clones, around 80% seen once. The CDR3 is 12 amino acids. Germline V CDR1 and CDR2: MNHNS, SASEGT. V was trimmed by 4 bases and J by 8 bases, leaving 9 bases between them. Study-wide results and caveats: Sequencing involved a lone tumor region, leaving heterogeneity possible. A median of approximately 60 of the top 100 tumor clones appeared in adjacent lung, which was paired and uninvolved. Uninvolved adjacent lung had more T cell clonality than any other tissue, topping tumor.

About this clone: Its antigen is not known.

The sequence derives from a man aged 40 to 70 with stage II squamous cell lung carcinoma. The sample was PBMCs, taken before any cancer treatment. The chain links TRBV6-1 to TRBJ2-1, with D perhaps matching TRBD2 (5 bases). The CDR3 DNA is TGTGCCAGCAGTGCCCGAGGGTATGAGCAGTTCTTC. Its protein is CASSARGYEQFF.